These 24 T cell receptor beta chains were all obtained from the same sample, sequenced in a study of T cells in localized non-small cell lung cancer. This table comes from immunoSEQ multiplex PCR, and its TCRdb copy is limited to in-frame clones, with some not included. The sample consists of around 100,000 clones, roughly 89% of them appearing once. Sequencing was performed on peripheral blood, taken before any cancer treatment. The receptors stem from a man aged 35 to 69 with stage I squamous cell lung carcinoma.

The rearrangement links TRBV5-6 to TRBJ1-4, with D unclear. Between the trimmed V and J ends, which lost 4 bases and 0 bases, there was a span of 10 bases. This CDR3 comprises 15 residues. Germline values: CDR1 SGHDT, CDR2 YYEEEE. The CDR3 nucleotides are TGTGCCAGCAGCCGTGGGAGCACAACTAATGAAAAACTGTTTTTT. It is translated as CASSRGSTTNEKLFF.

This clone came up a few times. The chain's CDR3 is CASSQVFGQSYGYTF. The CDR3 nucleotides are TGCGCCAGCAGCCAGGTCTTCGGACAGAGCTATGGCTACACCTTC. This chain joins TRBV4-1 and TRBJ1-2; the D gene is possibly TRBD1 (6 bases). CDR3 length: 15 residues. Trimming removed 3 bases from V and 4 bases from J, with 15 bases in between. Germline CDR1 MGHRA, CDR2 YSYEKL.

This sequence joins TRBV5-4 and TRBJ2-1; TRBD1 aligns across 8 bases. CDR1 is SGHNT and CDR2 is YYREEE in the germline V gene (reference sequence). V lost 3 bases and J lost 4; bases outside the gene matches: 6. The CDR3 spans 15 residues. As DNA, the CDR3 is TGTGCCAGCAGCTCCCCTGGGACAGGATACAATGAGCAGTTCTTC. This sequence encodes CASSSPGTGYNEQFF.

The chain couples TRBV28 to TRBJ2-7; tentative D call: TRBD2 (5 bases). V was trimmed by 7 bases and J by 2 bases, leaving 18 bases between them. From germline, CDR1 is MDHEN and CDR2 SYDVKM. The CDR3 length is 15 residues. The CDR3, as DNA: TGTGCCAGCACCAAACCCGGGGTTTGGACCTACGAGCAGTACTTC. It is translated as CASTKPGVWTYEQYF.

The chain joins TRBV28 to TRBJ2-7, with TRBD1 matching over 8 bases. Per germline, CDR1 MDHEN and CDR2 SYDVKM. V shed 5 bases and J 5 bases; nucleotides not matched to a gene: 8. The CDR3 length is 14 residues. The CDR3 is CASSEGTGPHEQYF. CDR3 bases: TGTGCCAGCAGTGAAGGGACAGGTCCCCACGAGCAGTACTTC. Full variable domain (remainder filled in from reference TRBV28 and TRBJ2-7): DVKVTQSSRYLVKRTGEKVFLECVQDMDHENMFWYRQDPGLGLRLIYFSYDVKMKEKGDIPEGYSVSREKKERFSLILESASTNQTSMYLCASSEGTGPHEQYFGPGTRLTVT.

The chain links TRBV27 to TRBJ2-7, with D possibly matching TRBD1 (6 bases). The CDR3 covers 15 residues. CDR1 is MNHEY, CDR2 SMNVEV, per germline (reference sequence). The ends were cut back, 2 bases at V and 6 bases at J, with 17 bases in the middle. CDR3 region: CASSLRPGQKSEQYF. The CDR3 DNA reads TGTGCCAGCAGTTTACGCCCCGGACAGAAAAGCGAGCAGTACTTC.

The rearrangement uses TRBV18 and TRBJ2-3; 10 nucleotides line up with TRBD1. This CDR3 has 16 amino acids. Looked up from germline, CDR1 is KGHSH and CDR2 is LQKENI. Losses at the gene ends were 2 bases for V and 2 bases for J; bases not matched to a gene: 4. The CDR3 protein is CASSPLDRGFTDTQYF. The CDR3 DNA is TGTGCCAGCTCACCATTGGACAGGGGGTTCACAGATACGCAGTATTTT.

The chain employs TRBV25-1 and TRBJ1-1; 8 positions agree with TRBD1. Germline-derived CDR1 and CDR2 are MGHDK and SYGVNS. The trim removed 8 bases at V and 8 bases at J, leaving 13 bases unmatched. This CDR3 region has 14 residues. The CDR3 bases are TGTGCCAGCGACTCCGGGACAGGCGAATGGGAAGCTTTCTTT. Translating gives CASDSGTGEWEAFF.

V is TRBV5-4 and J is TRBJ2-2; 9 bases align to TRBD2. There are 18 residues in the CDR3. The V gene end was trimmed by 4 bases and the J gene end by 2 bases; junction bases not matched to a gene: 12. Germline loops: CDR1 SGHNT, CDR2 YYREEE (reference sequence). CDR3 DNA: TGTGCCAGCAGCCACGGCAGGGCTAGCGGGGTTAACACCGGGGAGCTGTTTTTT. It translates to CASSHGRASGVNTGELFF.

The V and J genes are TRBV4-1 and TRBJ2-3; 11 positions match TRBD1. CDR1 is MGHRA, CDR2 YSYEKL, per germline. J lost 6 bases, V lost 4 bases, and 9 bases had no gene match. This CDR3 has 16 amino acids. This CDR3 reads CASSPDLGQGADTQYF. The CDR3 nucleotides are TGCGCCAGCAGCCCCGATCTAGGACAGGGGGCTGATACGCAGTATTTT.

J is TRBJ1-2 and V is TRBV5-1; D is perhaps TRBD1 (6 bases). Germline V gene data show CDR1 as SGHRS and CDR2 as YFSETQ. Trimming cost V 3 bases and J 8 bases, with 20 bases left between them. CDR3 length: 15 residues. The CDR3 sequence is CASSSQEQGRNGYTF. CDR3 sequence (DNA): TGCGCCAGCAGCTCGCAAGAGCAGGGGAGGAACGGCTACACCTTC.

The CDR3 here is CASSWGVGTDTQYF. CDR3 nucleotide sequence: TGTGCCAGCAGCTGGGGGGTTGGCACAGATACGCAGTATTTT. This chain connects TRBV11-1 to TRBJ2-3; D possibly corresponds to TRBD2 (6 bases). Looked up from germline, CDR1 is SGHAT and CDR2 is FQDESV (reference sequence). The CDR3 contains 14 residues. Trimming removed 4 bases at V and 1 base at J, with 9 bases between.

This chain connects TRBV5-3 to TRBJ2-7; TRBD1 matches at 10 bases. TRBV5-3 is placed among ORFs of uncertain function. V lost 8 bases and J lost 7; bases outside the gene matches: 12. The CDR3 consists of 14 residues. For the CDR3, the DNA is TGTGCCAGCAGCCCCGGGACAGGGGAACGAGAGCAGTACTTC. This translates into CASSPGTGEREQYF.

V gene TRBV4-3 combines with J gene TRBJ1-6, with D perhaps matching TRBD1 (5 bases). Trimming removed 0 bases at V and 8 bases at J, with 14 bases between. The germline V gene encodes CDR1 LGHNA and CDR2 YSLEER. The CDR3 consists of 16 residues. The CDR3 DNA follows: TGCGCCAGCAGCCAAGATCGGGGGGTGGGAGATTCACCCCTCCACTTT. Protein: CASSQDRGVGDSPLHF.

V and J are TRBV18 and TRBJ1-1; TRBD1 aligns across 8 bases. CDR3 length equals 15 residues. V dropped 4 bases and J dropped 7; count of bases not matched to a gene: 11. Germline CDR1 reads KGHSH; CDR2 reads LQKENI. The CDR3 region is CASSLLTGQGLEAFF. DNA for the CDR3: TGTGCCAGCTCACTATTAACCGGACAGGGCCTTGAAGCTTTCTTT.

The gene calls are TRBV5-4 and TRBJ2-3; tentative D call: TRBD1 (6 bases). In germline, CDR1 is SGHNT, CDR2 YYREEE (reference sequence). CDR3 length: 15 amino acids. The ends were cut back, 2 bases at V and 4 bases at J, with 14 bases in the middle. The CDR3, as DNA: TGTGCCAGCAGCTTACAGGGAATTGTTGCAGATACGCAGTATTTT. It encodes CASSLQGIVADTQYF.

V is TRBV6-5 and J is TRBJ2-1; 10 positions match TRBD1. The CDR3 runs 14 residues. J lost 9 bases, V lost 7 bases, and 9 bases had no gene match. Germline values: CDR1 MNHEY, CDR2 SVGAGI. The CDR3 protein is CASIRDRGMGEQFF. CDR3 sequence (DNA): TGTGCCAGCATTCGGGACAGGGGAATGGGTGAGCAGTTCTTC.

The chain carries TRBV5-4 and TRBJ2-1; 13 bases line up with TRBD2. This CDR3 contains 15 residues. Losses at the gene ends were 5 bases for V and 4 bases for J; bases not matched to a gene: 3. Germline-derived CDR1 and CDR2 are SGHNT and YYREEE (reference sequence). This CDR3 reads CASSQTSGGYNEQFF. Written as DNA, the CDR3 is TGTGCCAGCAGTCAGACTAGCGGGGGGTACAATGAGCAGTTCTTC.

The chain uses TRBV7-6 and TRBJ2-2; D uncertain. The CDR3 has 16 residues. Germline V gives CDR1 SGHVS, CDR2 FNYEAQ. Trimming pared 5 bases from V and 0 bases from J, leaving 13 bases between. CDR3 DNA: TGTGCCAGCAGCGCATTTACGGGTGCGAACACCGGGGAGCTGTTTTTT. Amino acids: CASSAFTGANTGELFF.

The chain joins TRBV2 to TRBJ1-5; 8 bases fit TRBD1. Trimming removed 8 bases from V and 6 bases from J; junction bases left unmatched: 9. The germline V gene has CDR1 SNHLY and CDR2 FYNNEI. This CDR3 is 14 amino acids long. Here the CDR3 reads CASGEDRGGQPQHF. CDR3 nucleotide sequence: TGTGCCAGCGGCGAAGACAGGGGTGGTCAGCCCCAGCATTTT.

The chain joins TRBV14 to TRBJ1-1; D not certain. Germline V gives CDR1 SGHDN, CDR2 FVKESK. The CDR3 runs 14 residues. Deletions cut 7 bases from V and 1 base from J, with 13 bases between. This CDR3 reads CASTPHTQNTEAFF. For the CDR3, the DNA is TGTGCCAGCACCCCTCACACCCAGAACACTGAAGCTTTCTTT.

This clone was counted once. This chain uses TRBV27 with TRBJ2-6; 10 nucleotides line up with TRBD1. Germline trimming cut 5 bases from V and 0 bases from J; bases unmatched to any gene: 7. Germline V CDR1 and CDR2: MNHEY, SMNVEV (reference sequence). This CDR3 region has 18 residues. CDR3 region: CASSRPGQGLSGANVLTF. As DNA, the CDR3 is TGTGCCAGCAGTCGCCCGGGACAGGGGCTCTCTGGGGCCAACGTCCTGACTTTC.

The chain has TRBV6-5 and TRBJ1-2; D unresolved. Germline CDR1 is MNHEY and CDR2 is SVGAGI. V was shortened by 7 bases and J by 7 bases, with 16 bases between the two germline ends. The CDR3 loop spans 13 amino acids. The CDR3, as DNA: TGTGCCAGCACGGCTTGGGCAGGCGGTGGCTACACCTTC. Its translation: CASTAWAGGGYTF.

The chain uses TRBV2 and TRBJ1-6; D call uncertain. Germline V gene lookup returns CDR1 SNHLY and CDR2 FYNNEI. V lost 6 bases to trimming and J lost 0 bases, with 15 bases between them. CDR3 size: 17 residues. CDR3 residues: CASRPYRGNSYNSPLHF. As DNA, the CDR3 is TGTGCCAGCAGGCCGTATCGAGGGAACTCCTATAATTCACCCCTCCACTTT.